This T cell receptor (beta chain) was retrieved from a study of T cells in Graves' hyperthyroidism and ophthalmopathy. The study, taken as a whole, reports: Peripheral blood also featured most of the thyroid clonotypes expanded above 0.001. Ophthalmopathy was identified by the model a median about seven months ahead of onset.

The CDR3 spans 16 residues. Trimming at V came to 4 bases and at J to 2 bases, leaving 13 bases not matched to a gene. Germline V lookup: CDR1 SQVTM, CDR2 ANQGSEA. The diagnostic basis comprised clinical symptoms, serum thyroxine and TRAb, thyroid ultrasound and orbital computed tomography. TCR beta CDR3 regions were amplified from RNA transcripts. HTBI primers were the set used in a first-round RT-PCR of the TCR CDR3. TCRdb reanalysed the multiplex PCR reads using MiXCR and keeps one entry per CDR3 protein. The profile shows 600,000 to 700,000 distinct CDR3 sequences, roughly 14% of them singletons. In its sample, this clonotype is medium-sized (0.01 to 0.1%). Its antigen is undetermined.

The material sequenced was blood. The TCR was taken from a woman in her thirties or forties with Graves' ophthalmopathy. The gene calls are TRBV29-1 and TRBJ1-1, with TRBD1 identical over 7 bases. CDR3 residues: CSVVYRSGTANTEAFF. CDR3 coding DNA: TGCAGCGTTGTTTATCGTTCAGGGACAGCAAACACTGAAGCTTTCTTT.